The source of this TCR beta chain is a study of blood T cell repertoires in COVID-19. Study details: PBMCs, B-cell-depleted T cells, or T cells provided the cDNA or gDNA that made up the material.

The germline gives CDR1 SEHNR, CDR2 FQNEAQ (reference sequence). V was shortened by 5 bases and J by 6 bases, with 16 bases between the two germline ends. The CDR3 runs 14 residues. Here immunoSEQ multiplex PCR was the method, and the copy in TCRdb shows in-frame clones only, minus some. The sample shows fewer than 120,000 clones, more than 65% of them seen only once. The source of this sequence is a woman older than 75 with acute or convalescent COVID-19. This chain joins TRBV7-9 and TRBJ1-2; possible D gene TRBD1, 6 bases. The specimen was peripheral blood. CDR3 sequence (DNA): TGTGCCAGCAGCGCCCGTTTCAGGGGAAATGGCTACACCTTC. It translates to CASSARFRGNGYTF.